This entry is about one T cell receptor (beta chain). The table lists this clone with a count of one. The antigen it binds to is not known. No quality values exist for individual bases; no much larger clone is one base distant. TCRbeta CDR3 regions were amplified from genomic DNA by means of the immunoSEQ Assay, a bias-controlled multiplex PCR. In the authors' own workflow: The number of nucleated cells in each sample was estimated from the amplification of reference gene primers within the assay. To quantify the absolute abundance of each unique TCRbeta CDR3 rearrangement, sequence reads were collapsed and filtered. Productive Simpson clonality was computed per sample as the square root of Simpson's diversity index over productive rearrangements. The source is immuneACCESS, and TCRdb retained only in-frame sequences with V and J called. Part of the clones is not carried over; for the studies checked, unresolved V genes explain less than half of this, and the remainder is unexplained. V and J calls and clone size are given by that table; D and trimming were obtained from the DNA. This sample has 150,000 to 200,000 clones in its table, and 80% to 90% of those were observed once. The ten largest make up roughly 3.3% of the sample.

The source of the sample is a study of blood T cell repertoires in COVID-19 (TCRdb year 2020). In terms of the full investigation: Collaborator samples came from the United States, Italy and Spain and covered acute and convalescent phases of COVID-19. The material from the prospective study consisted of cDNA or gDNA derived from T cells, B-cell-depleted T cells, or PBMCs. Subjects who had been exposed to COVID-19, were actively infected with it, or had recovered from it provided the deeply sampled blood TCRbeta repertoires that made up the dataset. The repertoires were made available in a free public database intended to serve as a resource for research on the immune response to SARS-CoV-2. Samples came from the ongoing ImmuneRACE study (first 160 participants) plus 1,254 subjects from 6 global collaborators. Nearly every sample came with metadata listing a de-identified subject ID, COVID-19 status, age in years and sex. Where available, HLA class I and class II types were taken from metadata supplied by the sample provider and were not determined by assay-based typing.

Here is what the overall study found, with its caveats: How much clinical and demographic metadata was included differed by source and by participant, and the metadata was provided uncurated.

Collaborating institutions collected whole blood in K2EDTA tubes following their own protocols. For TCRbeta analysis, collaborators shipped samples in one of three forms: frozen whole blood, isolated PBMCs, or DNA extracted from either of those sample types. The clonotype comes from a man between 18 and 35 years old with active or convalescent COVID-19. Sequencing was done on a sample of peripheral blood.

The CDR3 amino acid sequence is: CASSFSSGGAIQETQYF. The base sequence is TGTGCCAGCAGCTTCAGTAGCGGGGGGGCCATCCAAGAGACCCAGTACTTC. Here the chain combines TRBV7-6 and TRBJ2-5; TRBD2 aligns with 11 central bases. CDR1 and CDR2, per the germline V gene, are SGHVS and FNYEAQ. The CDR3, cysteine through phenylalanine, is 17 amino acids long. CDR3 DNA only is kept here, 51 bases in frame from base 1. Trimmed from V: 3 bases; trimmed from J: 1 base; junction bases lacking a gene match: 7.